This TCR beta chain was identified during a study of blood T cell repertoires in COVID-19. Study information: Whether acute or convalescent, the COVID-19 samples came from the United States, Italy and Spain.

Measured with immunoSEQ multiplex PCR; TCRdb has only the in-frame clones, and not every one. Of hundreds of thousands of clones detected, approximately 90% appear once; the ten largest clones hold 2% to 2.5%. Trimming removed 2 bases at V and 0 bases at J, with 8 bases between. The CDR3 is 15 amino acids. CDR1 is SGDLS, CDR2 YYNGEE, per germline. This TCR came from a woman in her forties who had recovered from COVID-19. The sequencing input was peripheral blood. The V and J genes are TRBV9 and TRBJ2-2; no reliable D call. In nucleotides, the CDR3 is TGTGCCAGCAGCGTCTCCGTTCCGAACACCGGGGAGCTGTTTTTT. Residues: CASSVSVPNTGELFF.